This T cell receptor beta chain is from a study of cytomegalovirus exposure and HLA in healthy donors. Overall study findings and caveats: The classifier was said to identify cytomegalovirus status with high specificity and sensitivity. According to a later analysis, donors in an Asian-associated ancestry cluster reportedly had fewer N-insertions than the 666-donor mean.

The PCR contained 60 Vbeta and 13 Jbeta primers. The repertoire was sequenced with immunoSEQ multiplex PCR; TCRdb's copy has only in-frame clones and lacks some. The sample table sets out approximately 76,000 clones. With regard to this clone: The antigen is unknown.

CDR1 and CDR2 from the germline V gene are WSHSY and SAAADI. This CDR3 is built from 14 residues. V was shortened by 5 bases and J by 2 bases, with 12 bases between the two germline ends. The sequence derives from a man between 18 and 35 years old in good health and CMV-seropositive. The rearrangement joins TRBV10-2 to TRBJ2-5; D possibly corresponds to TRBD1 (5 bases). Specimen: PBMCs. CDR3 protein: CASSPRVPQETQYF. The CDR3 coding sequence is TGCGCCAGCAGTCCCAGGGTCCCTCAAGAGACCCAGTACTTC.